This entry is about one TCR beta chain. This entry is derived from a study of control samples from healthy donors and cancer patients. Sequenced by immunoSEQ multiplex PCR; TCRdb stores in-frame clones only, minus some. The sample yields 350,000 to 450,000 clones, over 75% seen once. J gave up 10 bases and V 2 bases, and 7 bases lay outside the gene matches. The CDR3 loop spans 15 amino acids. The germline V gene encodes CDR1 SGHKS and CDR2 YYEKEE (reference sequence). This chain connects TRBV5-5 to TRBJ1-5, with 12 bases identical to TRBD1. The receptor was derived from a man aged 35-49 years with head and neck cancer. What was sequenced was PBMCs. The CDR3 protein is CASSLSGTGGPPQHF. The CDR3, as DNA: TGTGCCAGCAGCTTATCGGGGACAGGGGGCCCCCCCCAGCATTTT.